This section outlines one T cell receptor (beta chain) sequence together with its context. Its antigen remains unknown. Unrecorded immune exposures were likely, despite nominal health at sampling. This sample is part of a study of cytomegalovirus exposure and HLA in healthy donors. Study observations and caveats: The authors enumerated over 150 TCR beta chains as linked to cytomegalovirus. Sequencing artifact likely explains a cluster of highly shared sequence variants.

The PCR contained 60 Vbeta and 13 Jbeta primers. The table came from immunoSEQ multiplex PCR; TCRdb's copy has only in-frame clones and leaves some out. Of 100,000 to 120,000 clones in the sample, 78% were seen once. Sequencing input: PBMCs. The TCR comes from a man aged 30 to 45 in good health and CMV-seronegative.

CDR3 loop: CASSHPGAGNTIYF. CDR3 in DNA: TGCGCCAGCAGCCACCCAGGGGCTGGAAACACCATATATTTT. The chain is built from TRBV4-1 and TRBJ1-3, with D possibly being TRBD1 (6 bases). CDR3 length: 14 amino acids. Germline assignment: CDR1 MGHRA and CDR2 YSYEKL. Between the trimmed V and J ends, which lost 3 bases and 2 bases, there was a span of 8 bases.